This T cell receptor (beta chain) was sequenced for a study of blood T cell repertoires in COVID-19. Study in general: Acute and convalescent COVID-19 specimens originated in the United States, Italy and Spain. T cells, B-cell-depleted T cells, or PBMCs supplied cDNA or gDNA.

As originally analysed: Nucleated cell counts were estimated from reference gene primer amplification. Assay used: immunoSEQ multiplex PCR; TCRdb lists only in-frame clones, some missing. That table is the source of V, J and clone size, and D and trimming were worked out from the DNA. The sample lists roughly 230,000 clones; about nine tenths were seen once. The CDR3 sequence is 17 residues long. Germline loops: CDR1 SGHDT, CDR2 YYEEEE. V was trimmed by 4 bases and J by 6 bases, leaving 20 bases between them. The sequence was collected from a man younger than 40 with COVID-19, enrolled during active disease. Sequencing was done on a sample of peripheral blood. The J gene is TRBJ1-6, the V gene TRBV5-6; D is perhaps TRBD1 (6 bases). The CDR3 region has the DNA TGTGCCAGCAGCGATAGGACCGTGGACAGTCTTAATTCACCCCTCCACTTT. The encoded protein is CASSDRTVDSLNSPLHF.